Below, 18 T cell receptor beta chains from the same sample are listed, as sequenced in a study of T cell responses to AZD1222 COVID-19 vaccine. Produced via immunoSEQ multiplex PCR; TCRdb's table is partial and in-frame only. The sample includes some 97,000 clones, around 90% of them seen just once. The material was peripheral blood, obtained on day 0 of AZD1222 vaccination. The receptors stem from an adult in good health.

The chain couples TRBV7-9 to TRBJ1-5; the match to TRBD1 covers 10 bases. With V trimmed by 5 bases and J by 5 bases, 0 bases remained unmatched. Germline V gives CDR1 SEHNR, CDR2 FQNEAQ (reference sequence). This CDR3 contains 13 residues. In nucleotides, the CDR3 is TGTGCCAGCAGCGGACAGGGGGATCAGCCCCAGCATTTT. This encodes CASSGQGDQPQHF.

The rearrangement joins TRBV5-1 to TRBJ2-2; 10 bases map to TRBD2. Germline V CDR1 and CDR2: SGHRS, YFSETQ. The trim removed 4 bases at V and 5 bases at J, leaving 14 bases unmatched. The CDR3 length is 18 residues. DNA of the CDR3: TGCGCCAGCAGCAGTGTGGGCTCGGGACTAGCGAGTACCGGGGAGCTGTTTTTT. Amino acid sequence: CASSSVGSGLASTGELFF.

This chain links TRBV10-3 with TRBJ2-7; D assignment may be TRBD1 or TRBD2 (5 bases each). This CDR3 spans 15 amino acids. The V end was cut by 3 bases, the J end by 3 bases, with 15 bases between. Germline V gives CDR1 ENHRY, CDR2 SYGVKD. CDR3 region: CAISDEGQGRYEQYF. Here the CDR3 DNA reads TGTGCCATCAGTGATGAGGGGCAGGGACGCTACGAGCAGTACTTC.

The chain links TRBV12-3 or TRBV12-4 to TRBJ1-3; D call uncertain. The CDR3 loop spans 12 amino acids. The V and J ends lost 2 bases and 5 bases respectively, with 4 bases between them. CDR3 amino acids: CASSLFRNTIYF. The CDR3, as DNA: TGTGCCAGCAGTTTATTCCGAAACACCATATATTTT.

The gene calls are TRBV30 and TRBJ1-5; D is possibly TRBD1 (6 bases). Germline CDR1 is GTSNPN and CDR2 is SVGIG (reference sequence). The CDR3 is 13 residues long. V lost 2 bases and J lost 6, with 11 bases in between. Written as DNA, the CDR3 is TGTGCCTGGAGTAGGGGGACGGGTCAGCCCCAGCATTTT. This encodes CAWSRGTGQPQHF.

In this sample, this clone turned up many times. This rearrangement joins TRBV6-2 or TRBV6-3 to TRBJ2-3; D remains ambiguous. Germline CDR1 reads MNHEY; CDR2 reads SVGEGT. Deletions cut 0 bases from V and 5 bases from J, with 3 bases between. The CDR3 is 12 residues long. Here the CDR3 reads CASSYSKDTQYF. CDR3 DNA: TGTGCCAGCAGTTACTCGAAAGATACGCAGTATTTT.

This clone came up once. The chain is built from TRBV19 and TRBJ1-2, with D possibly matching TRBD1 (5 bases). V lost 0 bases, J lost 8 bases, and 16 bases lay in between. The CDR3 has 15 amino acids. CDR1 and CDR2 (germline): LNHDA, SQIVND (reference sequence). CDR3 sequence (DNA): TGTGCCAGTAGTATAGATACGGGGACCAGATGGGGCTACACCTTC. Its translation is CASSIDTGTRWGYTF. The full variable domain, with the rest looked up from reference TRBV19 and TRBJ1-2, is DGGITQSPKYLFRKEGQNVTLSCEQNLNHDAMYWYRQDPGQGLRLIYYSQIVNDFQKGDIAEGYSVSREKKESFPLTVTSAQKNPTAFYLCASSIDTGTRWGYTFGSGTRLTVV.

For this clone: Other DNA sequences in this sample translate to the same CDR3. The V gene is TRBV18, the J gene TRBJ2-3; D gene unclear. With 0 bases removed from V and 0 bases from J, the gap between germline ends came to 1 base. Germline values: CDR1 KGHSH, CDR2 LQKENI. The CDR3 is 13 residues long. CDR3 sequence reads: CASSPPSTDTQYF. The CDR3 coding sequence is TGTGCCAGCTCACCACCGAGCACAGATACGCAGTATTTT.

The rearrangement uses TRBV11-3 and TRBJ2-1; D perhaps matches TRBD2 (6 bases). The V end was cut by 1 base, the J end by 0 bases, with 10 bases between. Looked up from germline, CDR1 is SGHNT and CDR2 is YENEEA. The CDR3 extends over 16 amino acids. The CDR3, as DNA: TGTGCCAGCAGCTTAGGCGCGGGACTCTCCTACAATGAGCAGTTCTTC. Residues: CASSLGAGLSYNEQFF.

A single count supports this clone. J is TRBJ1-6 and V is TRBV2; D uncertain. V dropped 5 bases and J dropped 11 bases, with 10 bases sitting between them. The CDR3 sequence is 12 residues long. Looked up from germline, CDR1 is SNHLY and CDR2 is FYNNEI. This CDR3 is CASSPRVPPLHF. CDR3 bases: TGTGCCAGCAGTCCTCGGGTGCCACCCCTCCACTTT.

The genes are TRBV3-1 (or the pseudogene TRBV3-2) and TRBJ1-1; tentatively, D is TRBD1 (5 bases). This CDR3 comprises 16 residues. V gave up 1 base and J gave up 0 bases, with 12 bases separating them. Germline-derived CDR1 and CDR2 are LGHDT and YNNKEL (reference sequence). CDR3 nucleotide sequence: TGTGCCAGCAGCCAAGCCCGGGGGATTGTGAACACTGAAGCTTTCTTT. Translating gives CASSQARGIVNTEAFF.

The chain links TRBV19 to TRBJ1-3, with 7 bases aligning to TRBD1. V was pared by 8 bases and J by 8 bases, with 9 bases of the junction left unmatched. Germline V gene sequence: CDR1 LNHDA, CDR2 SQIVND (reference sequence). CDR3 size: 13 residues. This CDR3 is CASLDRVLDTIYF. Written as DNA, the CDR3 is TGTGCCAGTTTAGACAGGGTGCTTGACACCATATATTTT.

J is TRBJ2-7 and V is TRBV10-3, with TRBD2 identical over 11 bases. CDR3 length: 14 amino acids. With V trimmed by 6 bases and J by 6 bases, 7 bases remained unmatched. Germline V gene sequence: CDR1 ENHRY, CDR2 SYGVKD. The CDR3 bases are TGTGCCATCAGGGCGACTAGCGGGAAGGGCGAGCAGTACTTC. It yields the protein CAIRATSGKGEQYF.

The chain couples TRBV6-4 to TRBJ2-7; 11 bases align to TRBD2. Looked up from germline, CDR1 is MRHNA and CDR2 is SNTAGT. This CDR3 region has 14 residues. As DNA, the CDR3 is TGTACACCGGCTAGCGGGAGGACCATGTACGAGCAGTACTTC. This encodes CTPASGRTMYEQYF.

Only one count was recorded for this clone. The genes are TRBV12-3 or TRBV12-4 and TRBJ2-1, with a possible D match to TRBD1 (6 bases). V gave up 10 bases and J gave up 8 bases, with 15 bases separating them. The CDR3 is 12 residues long. The CDR3 loop reads CAIPDRGYEQFF. The CDR3 bases are TGTGCCATCCCGGACAGAGGGTATGAGCAGTTCTTC.

The chain employs TRBV29-1 and TRBJ1-1, with D unresolved. Germline V gene data show CDR1 as SQVTM and CDR2 as ANQGSEA. The ends were cut back, 7 bases at V and 1 base at J, with 13 bases in the middle. The CDR3 has 13 residues. CDR3 region: CSGARRSNTEAFF. The CDR3 nucleotides are TGCAGCGGTGCGCGGCGATCGAACACTGAAGCTTTCTTT. The full variable domain, completed using reference TRBV29-1 and TRBJ1-1, is SAVISQKPSRDICQRGTSLTIQCQVDSQVTMMFWYRQQPGQSLTLIATANQGSEATYESGFVIDKFPISRPNLTFSTLTVSNMSPEDSSIYLCSGARRSNTEAFFGQGTRLTVV.

The rearrangement joins TRBV5-1 to TRBJ2-1; TRBD2 matches 7 bases. V was pared by 4 bases and J by 8 bases, with 12 bases of the junction left unmatched. CDR3 length: 15 residues. CDR1 SGHRS and CDR2 YFSETQ come from the germline V gene. The DNA for the CDR3 is TGCGCCAGCAGCGCCGCTAGCGGAACGCAATATGAGCAGTTCTTC. Amino acids: CASSAASGTQYEQFF.

This chain uses TRBV5-6 with TRBJ2-2, with 11 bases aligning to TRBD2. V was clipped by 1 base and J by 7 bases; unmatched bases: 12. The CDR3 length is 18 residues. Germline V gives CDR1 SGHDT, CDR2 YYEEEE. The CDR3 loop is CASSLWSSGRARIGELFF. DNA of the CDR3: TGTGCCAGCAGCTTGTGGAGTAGCGGGAGGGCCAGGATCGGGGAGCTGTTTTTT.